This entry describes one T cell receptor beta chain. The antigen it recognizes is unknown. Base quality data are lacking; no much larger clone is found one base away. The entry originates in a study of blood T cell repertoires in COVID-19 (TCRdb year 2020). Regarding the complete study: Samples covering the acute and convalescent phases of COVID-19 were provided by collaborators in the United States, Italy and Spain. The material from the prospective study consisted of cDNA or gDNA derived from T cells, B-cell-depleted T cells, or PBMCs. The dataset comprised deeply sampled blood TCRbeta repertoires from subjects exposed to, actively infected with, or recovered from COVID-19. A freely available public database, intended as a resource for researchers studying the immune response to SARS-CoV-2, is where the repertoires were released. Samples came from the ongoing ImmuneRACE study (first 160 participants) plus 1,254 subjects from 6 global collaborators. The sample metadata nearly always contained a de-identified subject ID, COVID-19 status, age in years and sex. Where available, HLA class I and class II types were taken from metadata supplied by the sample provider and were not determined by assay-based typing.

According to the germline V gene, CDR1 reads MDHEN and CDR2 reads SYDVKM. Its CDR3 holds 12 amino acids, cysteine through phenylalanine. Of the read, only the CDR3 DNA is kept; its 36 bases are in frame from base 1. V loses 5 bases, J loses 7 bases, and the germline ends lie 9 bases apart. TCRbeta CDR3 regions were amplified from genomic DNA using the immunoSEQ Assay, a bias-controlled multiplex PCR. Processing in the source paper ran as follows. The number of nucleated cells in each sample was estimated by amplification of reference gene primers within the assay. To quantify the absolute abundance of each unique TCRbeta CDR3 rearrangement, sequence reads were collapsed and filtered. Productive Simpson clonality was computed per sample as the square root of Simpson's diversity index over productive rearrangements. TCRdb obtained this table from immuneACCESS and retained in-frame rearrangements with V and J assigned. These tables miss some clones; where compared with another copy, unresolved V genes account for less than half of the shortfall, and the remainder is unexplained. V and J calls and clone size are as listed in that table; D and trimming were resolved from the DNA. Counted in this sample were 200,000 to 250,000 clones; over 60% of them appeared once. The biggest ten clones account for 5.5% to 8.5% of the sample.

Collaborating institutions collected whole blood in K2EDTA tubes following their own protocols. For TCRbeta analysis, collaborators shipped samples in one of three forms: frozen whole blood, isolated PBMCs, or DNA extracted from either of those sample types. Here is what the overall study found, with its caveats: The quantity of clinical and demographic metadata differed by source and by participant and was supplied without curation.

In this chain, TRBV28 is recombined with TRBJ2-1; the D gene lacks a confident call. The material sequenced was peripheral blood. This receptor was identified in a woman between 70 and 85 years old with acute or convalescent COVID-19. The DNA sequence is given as TGTGCCAGCAGTGTTACTCGAAATGAGCAGTTCTTC. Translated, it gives CASSVTRNEQFF. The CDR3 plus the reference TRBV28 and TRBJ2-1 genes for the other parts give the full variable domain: DVKVTQSSRYLVKRTGEKVFLECVQDMDHENMFWYRQDPGLGLRLIYFSYDVKMKEKGDIPEGYSVSREKKERFSLILESASTNQTSMYLCASSVTRNEQFFGPGTRLTVL.